These T cell receptor beta chains were read from a single sample in a study of blood T cell repertoires in COVID-19. The table came from immunoSEQ multiplex PCR; TCRdb's copy has only in-frame clones and leaves some out. The sample consists of under 200,000 clones, 81% of them appearing once. Material: PBMCs or T cells enriched from blood (not recorded which). The receptors originated from a woman in her thirties or forties with acute COVID-19. The conserved cysteine and the conserved F or W are not part of the CDR3 here.

v_gene	len	j_gene	CDR3aa
TRBV4-1	13	TRBJ1-3	ASSQVGYTELAIY
TRBV6-5	11	TRBJ1-1	ASSYTGHTEAF
TRBV6-6	13	TRBJ2-7	ASRHGTGDHYEQY
TRBV7-2	13	TRBJ1-1	ASSLVGQGLTEAF
TRBV25-1	11	TRBJ2-7	ASHPSGSYEQY
TRBV10-1	15	TRBJ2-1	ASSSGWVARSYNEQF
TRBV2	12	TRBJ2-7	ASRVKQGGGEQY
TRBV7-9	10	TRBJ1-1	ASNYGGTEAF
TRBV30	12	TRBJ2-7	AWSHGLALYEQY
TRBV11-2	14	TRBJ2-3	ASSLETSGKPDTQY
TRBV15	13	TRBJ2-7	ATSRDRADYYEQY
TRBV19	12	TRBJ2-1	ASNRGTGVNEQF
TRBV7-2	13	TRBJ2-1	ASSRPGLAGDEQF
TRBV25-1	13	TRBJ1-1	ASSEFQGAVTEAF
TRBV12-3/TRBV12-4	10	TRBJ1-1	ASSFRGGAAF
TRBV14	11	TRBJ1-3	ASSQPSGNTIY
TRBV30	11	TRBJ1-3	AWSSGTGNTIY
TRBV19	20	TRBJ2-1	ASSIQRLAGGPRISSYNEQF
TRBV6-5	10	TRBJ2-7	ASRIRGYEQY
TRBV2	15	TRBJ2-1	ASKKVRDSVRSNEQF
TRBV6-5	11	TRBJ2-7	ASSYRVTYEQY
TRBV28	11	TRBJ1-2	ASSLGQLYGYT
TRBV10-3	11	TRBJ2-1	AIKDRGYNEQF
TRBV19	14	TRBJ1-5	ASSILHQTGGQPQH
TRBV30	12	TRBJ2-1	AWSVSALKNEQF
TRBV5-6	10	TRBJ2-7	ASSLSSYEQY
TRBV11-2	12	TRBJ1-4	ASSSDRKSEKLF
TRBV19	14	TRBJ2-3	ASSSGLAAGTDTQY
TRBV7-9	14	TRBJ1-1	ASSFSPGEGNTEAF
TRBV19	14	TRBJ2-1	ASSIVGLAGEGEQF
TRBV5-6	13	TRBJ2-1	ASSLAGTAYNEQF
TRBV10-3	12	TRBJ1-1	AISAEEGLTEAF
TRBV27	12	TRBJ1-2	ASSFSETGYGYT
TRBV18	12	TRBJ2-3	ASSPEQFTDTQY
TRBV3-1/TRBV3-2	13	TRBJ2-3	ASSLGVRGGDTQY
TRBV7-2	15	TRBJ2-7	ASSLEAAGTGRDEQY
TRBV5-1	16	TRBJ1-1	ASSLRPGQLPMNTEAF
TRBV5-1	9	TRBJ2-5	ASRTSETQY
TRBV18	13	TRBJ1-1	ASSLTQLQNTEAF
TRBV7-3	13	TRBJ2-1	ASSSSRDIYNEQF